The present TCR beta chain was sequenced within a study of T-cell memory formation after mild COVID-19. Germline loops: CDR1 MNHEY, CDR2 SMNVEV (reference sequence). V was pared by 7 bases and J by 4 bases, with 16 bases between. The CDR3 has 14 residues. One entry per CDR3 protein results from TCRdb running MiXCR on the 5' RACE reads. The sample records 350,000 or so distinct CDR3 sequences, around a fifth being singletons. The clonotype comes from a man younger than 30 who had mild COVID-19 (a few samples of this study predate the infection). Cell type and time point are not known. The genes are TRBV27 and TRBJ1-1; D perhaps matches TRBD1 (6 bases). Source material: PBMCs or a T cell subset sorted from them (not recorded which). CDR3 sequence: CASIDGGAGTEAFF. CDR3 DNA: TGTGCCAGCATCGACGGGGGCGCGGGCACTGAAGCTTTCTTT.